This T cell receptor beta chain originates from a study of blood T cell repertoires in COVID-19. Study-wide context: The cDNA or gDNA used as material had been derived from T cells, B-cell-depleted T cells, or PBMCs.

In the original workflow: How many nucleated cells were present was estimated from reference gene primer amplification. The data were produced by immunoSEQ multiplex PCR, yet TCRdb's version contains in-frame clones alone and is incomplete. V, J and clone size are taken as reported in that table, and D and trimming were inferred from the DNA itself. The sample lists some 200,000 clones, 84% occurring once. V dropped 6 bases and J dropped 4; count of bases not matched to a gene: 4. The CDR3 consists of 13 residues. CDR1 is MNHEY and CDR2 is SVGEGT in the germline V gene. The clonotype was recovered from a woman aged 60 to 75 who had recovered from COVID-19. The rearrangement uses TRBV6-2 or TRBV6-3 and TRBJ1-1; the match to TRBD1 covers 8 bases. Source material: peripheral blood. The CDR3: CASSLQGGTEAFF. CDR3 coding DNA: TGTGCCAGCAGCTTACAGGGGGGCACTGAAGCTTTCTTT.